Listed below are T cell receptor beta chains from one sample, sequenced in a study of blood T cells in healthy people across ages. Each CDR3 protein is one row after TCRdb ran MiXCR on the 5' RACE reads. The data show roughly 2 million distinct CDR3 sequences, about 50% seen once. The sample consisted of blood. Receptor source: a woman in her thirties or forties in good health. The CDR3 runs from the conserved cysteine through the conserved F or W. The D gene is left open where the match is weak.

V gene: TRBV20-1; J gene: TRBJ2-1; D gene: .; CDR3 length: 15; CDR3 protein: CSARERTVTYNEQFF
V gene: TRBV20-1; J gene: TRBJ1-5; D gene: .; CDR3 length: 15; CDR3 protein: CSAPSAGLGNQPQHF
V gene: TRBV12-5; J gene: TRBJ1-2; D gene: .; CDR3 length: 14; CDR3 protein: CASGLVGASYGYTF
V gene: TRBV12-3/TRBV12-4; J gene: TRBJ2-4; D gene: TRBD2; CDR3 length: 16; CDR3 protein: CASSPIAGVAKTIQYF
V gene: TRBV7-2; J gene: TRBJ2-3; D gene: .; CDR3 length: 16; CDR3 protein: CASSLGRTGDTDTQYF
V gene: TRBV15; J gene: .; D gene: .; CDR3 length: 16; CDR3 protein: CATSGGIRDATYEQYF
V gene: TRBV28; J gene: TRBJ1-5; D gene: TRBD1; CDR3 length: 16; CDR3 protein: CASNLQGAGSNQPQHF
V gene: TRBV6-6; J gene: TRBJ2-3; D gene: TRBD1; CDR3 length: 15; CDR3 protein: CASNPQGGLTGTQYF
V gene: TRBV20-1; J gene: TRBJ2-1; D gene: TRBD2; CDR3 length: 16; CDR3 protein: CSASPQLAVGSNEQFF
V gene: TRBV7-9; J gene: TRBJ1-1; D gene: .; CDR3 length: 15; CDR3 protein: CASSLVLGQNTEAFF
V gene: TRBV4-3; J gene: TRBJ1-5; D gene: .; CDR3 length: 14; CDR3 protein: CASSQDPGGRPQHF
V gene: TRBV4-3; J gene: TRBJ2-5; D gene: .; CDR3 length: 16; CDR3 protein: CASSQEGQGSFETQYF
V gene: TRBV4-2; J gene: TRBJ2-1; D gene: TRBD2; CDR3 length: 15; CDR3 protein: CASSQASGGVNEQFF
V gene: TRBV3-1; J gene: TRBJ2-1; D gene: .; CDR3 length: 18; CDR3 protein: CASSQARPGRDSYNEQFF
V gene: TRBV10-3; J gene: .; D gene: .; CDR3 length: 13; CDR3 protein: CATGTQGRDEQYF
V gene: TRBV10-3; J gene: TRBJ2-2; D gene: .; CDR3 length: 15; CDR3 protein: CAIKGSRQNTGELFF
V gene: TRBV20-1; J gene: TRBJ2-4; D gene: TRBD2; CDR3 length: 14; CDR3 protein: CSALAGGDKNIQYF
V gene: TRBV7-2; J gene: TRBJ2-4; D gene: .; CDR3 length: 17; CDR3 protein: CASSLEATTLAKSIQYF
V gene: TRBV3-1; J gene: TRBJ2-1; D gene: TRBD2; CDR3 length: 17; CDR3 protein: CASSQDTGTRYRSEQFF
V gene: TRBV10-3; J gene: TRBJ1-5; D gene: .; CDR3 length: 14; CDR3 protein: CAISERDSNQPQHF
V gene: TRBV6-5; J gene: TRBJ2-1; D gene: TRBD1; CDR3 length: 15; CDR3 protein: CASRSIDRVGNEQFF
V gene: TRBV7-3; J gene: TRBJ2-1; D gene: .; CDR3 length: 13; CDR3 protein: CASSSRGRGGQFF
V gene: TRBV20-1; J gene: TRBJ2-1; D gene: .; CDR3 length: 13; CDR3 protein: CSASPQGFDEQFF
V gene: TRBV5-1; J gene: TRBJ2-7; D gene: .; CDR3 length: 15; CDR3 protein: CASSLVAGYGHEQYF
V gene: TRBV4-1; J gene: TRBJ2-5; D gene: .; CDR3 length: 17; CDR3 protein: CASSQDGGGGIQETQYF
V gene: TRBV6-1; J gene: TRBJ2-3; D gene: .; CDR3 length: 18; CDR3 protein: CASSPRAGRATPTDTQYF
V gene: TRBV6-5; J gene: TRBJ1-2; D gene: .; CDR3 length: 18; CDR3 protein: CASSYWVEFTGAGYGYTF
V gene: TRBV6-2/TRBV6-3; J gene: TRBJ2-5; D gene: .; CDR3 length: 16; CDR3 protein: CASSLKLDSPTETQYF
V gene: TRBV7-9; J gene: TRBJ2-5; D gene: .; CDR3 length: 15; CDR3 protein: CASSFPTDAQETQYF
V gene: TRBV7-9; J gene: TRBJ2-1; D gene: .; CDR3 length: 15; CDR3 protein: CASSLRRGTRNEQFF
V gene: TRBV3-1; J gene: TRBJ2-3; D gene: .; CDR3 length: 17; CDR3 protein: CASSPPRLSPSTDTQYF
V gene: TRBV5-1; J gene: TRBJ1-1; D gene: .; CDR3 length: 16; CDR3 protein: CASSLGHASSNTEAFF
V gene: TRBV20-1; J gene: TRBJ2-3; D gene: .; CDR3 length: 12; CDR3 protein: CSARQGTDTQYF
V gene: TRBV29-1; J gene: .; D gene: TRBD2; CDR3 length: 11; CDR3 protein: CSVLAGDEQYF
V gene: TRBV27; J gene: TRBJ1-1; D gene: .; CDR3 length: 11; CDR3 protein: CARGEYTEAFF
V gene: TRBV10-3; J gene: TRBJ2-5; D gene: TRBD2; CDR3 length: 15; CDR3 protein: CAIRTHGLAGNEQYF
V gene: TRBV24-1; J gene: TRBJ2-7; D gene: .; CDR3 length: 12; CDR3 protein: CATSDHDYEQYF
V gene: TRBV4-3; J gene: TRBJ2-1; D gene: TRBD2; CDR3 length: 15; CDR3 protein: CASSPRTSGDDEQFF
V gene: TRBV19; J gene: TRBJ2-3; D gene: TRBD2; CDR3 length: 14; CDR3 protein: CASRVTSGVDTQYF
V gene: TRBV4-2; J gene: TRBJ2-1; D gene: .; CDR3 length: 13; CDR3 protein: CASSQTRHGEQFF
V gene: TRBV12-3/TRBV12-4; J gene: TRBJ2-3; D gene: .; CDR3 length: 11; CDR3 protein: CATLEGDTQYF
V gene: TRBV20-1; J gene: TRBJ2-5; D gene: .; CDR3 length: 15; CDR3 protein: CSATRPTVYQETQYF
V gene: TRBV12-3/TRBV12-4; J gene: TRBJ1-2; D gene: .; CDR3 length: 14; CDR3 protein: CASSLGVEGASPTF
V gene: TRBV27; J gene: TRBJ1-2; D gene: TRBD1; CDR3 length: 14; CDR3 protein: CASRAGQGLYGYTF
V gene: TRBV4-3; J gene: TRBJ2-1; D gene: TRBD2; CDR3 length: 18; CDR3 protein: CASSQDWLAGGRYNEQFF
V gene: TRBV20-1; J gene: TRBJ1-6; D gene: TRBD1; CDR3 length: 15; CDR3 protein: CSAYGQGRYNSPLHF
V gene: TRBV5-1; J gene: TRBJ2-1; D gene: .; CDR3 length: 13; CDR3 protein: CASSWYGDNEQFF